The next 17 T cell receptor beta chains were all read from a single sample in a study of T cells of healthy individuals. One entry per CDR3 protein results from TCRdb running MiXCR on the 5' RACE reads. Here the sample spans approximately 100,000 distinct CDR3 sequences, about 16% being singletons. The receptors originated from a human donor in good health.

This clonotype has more than one count but fewer than ten. This chain joins TRBV20-1 and TRBJ2-3; 7 bases line up with TRBD1. CDR3 size: 13 residues. The V segment lost 6 bases and the J segment 4 bases; nucleotides outside the gene matches: 7. Germline lookup yields CDR1 DFQATT and CDR2 SNEGSKA (reference sequence). This CDR3 reads CSAPDRPADTQYF. CDR3 in DNA: TGCAGTGCGCCGGACAGGCCCGCAGATACGCAGTATTTT.

This clonotype has more than one count but fewer than ten. The gene calls are TRBV6-1 and TRBJ2-1; D is perhaps TRBD1 or TRBD2 (6 bases each). Germline values: CDR1 MNHNS, CDR2 SASEGT. This CDR3 spans 13 amino acids. V lost 8 bases and J lost 3, with 11 bases in between. This chain's CDR3 is CASRGLNYNEQFF. DNA of the CDR3: TGTGCCAGCCGGGGGCTAAACTACAATGAGCAGTTCTTC.

This rearrangement joins TRBV14 to TRBJ2-1; maybe TRBD2 (6 bases). Germline values: CDR1 SGHDN, CDR2 FVKESK. The CDR3 runs to 17 residues. The V gene lost 0 bases and the J gene lost 3 bases, with 15 bases spanning the gap. The CDR3, as DNA: TGTGCCAGCAGCCAAGAGGCACTAGCAGTTTTCTACAATGAGCAGTTCTTC. It encodes CASSQEALAVFYNEQFF.

The CDR3 reads CASSPSGRAEAFF. In DNA, the CDR3 is TGTGCCAGCAGCCCCTCGGGGCGTGCTGAAGCTTTCTTT. The rearrangement joins TRBV7-9 to TRBJ1-1; D is perhaps TRBD1 (5 bases). There are 13 residues in the CDR3. CDR1 and CDR2 from the germline V gene are SEHNR and FQNEAQ (reference sequence). V lost 5 bases and J lost 6, with 13 bases in between.

The V and J genes are TRBV21-1 and TRBJ2-2; the table gives TRBD2 as D, unverified against the DNA. TRBV21-1 is a pseudogene segment. This CDR3 spans 17 amino acids. The CDR3 coding sequence is TGTGCCACAGAGCCCCGAACAGGACTAGCGGGAGCCGGGGAGCTGTTTTTT. This sequence encodes CATEPRTGLAGAGELFF.

This clonotype was seen more than once but under ten times. The chain joins TRBV7-9 to TRBJ1-6; 7 nucleotides align to TRBD1. V shed 5 bases, J shed 8 bases, and the junction held 3 bases outside the gene matches. The CDR3 has 13 residues. Germline V lookup: CDR1 SEHNR, CDR2 FQNEAQ (reference sequence). The CDR3 here is CASSNTGDSPLHF. The CDR3, as DNA: TGTGCCAGCAGCAATACAGGGGATTCACCCCTCCACTTT.

The chain combines TRBV6-6 with TRBJ1-1, with D perhaps matching TRBD1 (5 bases). There are 13 residues in the CDR3. From germline, CDR1 is MNHNY and CDR2 SVGAGI (reference sequence). Trimming removed 10 bases at V and 11 bases at J, with 23 bases between. CDR3 residues: CATDTGHLKGAFF. DNA of the CDR3: TGTGCCACCGACACGGGGCACTTAAAAGGGGCTTTCTTT.

The J gene is TRBJ2-7, the V gene TRBV13; D remains ambiguous. This CDR3 has 11 residues. V gave up 4 bases and J gave up 3 bases, with 4 bases separating them. Germline CDR1 is PRHDT and CDR2 is FYEKMQ (reference sequence). CDR3 sequence reads: CASSYHYEQYF. The CDR3 DNA is TGTGCCAGCAGCTACCACTACGAGCAGTACTTC.

The chain has TRBV3-1 and TRBJ2-2; D not certain. Germline V gene lookup returns CDR1 LGHDT and CDR2 YNNKEL (reference sequence). This CDR3 is 17 amino acids long. The ends were cut back, 4 bases at V and 2 bases at J, with 17 bases in the middle. CDR3 DNA sequence: TGTGCCAGCAGCCCATTTGGGGTGGGTTACAACACCGGGGAGCTGTTTTTT. The encoded protein is CASSPFGVGYNTGELFF.

This clonotype came up many times. The J gene is TRBJ2-1, the V gene TRBV23-1; perhaps TRBD1 as D (6 bases). TRBV23-1 is assigned to the ORF class and has an uncertain function. V gave up 3 bases and J gave up 1 base, with 19 bases separating them. The CDR3 is 18 amino acids. CDR3 residues: CASSHLSGRGRSYNEQFF. CDR3 coding DNA: TGCGCCAGCAGTCACCTTTCAGGCAGGGGTCGGTCCTACAATGAGCAGTTCTTC.

V usage is TRBV29-1 and J usage is TRBJ1-1; D not resolved. The CDR3 consists of 13 residues. The V end was cut by 3 bases, the J end by 4 bases, with 12 bases between. The V gene's germline CDR1 is SQVTM and CDR2 ANQGSEA. The CDR3 DNA reads as TGCAGCGTTGACTATTTTGGGTCCACTGAAGCTTTCTTT. This translates into CSVDYFGSTEAFF.

This clonotype was recorded at least ten times. The chain joins TRBV7-2 to TRBJ2-1; no definite D call. V was clipped by 2 bases and J by 0 bases, with 11 bases between them. From germline, CDR1 is SGHTA and CDR2 FQGNSA. This CDR3 contains 16 residues. The CDR3 is CASSLWVLSSYNEQFF. The CDR3 coding sequence is TGTGCCAGCAGCTTATGGGTGCTCAGCTCCTACAATGAGCAGTTCTTC.

This clonotype was picked up many times. The genes are TRBV10-2 and TRBJ2-1, with 10 bases fitting TRBD2. The trim removed 5 bases at V and 7 bases at J, leaving 5 bases unmatched. The germline gives CDR1 WSHSY, CDR2 SAAADI. CDR3 size: 14 residues. CDR3 in DNA: TGCGCCAGCAGTTCTAGCGGGGGTAAAAATGAGCAGTTCTTC. Protein: CASSSSGGKNEQFF.

CDR3 DNA: TGCGCCAGCAGCCAAGACCCTAGCGGGGTCGGCTACAATGAGCAGTTCTTC. This translates into CASSQDPSGVGYNEQFF. The rearrangement links TRBV4-1 to TRBJ2-1, with 9 positions matching TRBD2. CDR1 is MGHRA, CDR2 YSYEKL, per germline. This CDR3 comprises 17 residues. With V trimmed by 0 bases and J by 3 bases, 6 bases remained unmatched.

The chain employs TRBV6-2 or TRBV6-3 and TRBJ2-7, with 8 bases matching TRBD1. The CDR3 sequence is 13 residues long. The trim removed 5 bases at V and 3 bases at J, leaving 3 bases unmatched. From germline, CDR1 is MNHEY and CDR2 SVGEGT. This CDR3 reads CASSRTGNYEQYF. The DNA for the CDR3 is TGTGCCAGCAGTCGGACAGGGAACTACGAGCAGTACTTC.

This chain uses TRBV4-1 with TRBJ2-7; the match to TRBD2 covers 7 bases. This CDR3 region has 16 residues. Germline V gives CDR1 MGHRA, CDR2 YSYEKL. Trimming removed 2 bases from V and 2 bases from J; junction bases left unmatched: 9. CDR3 DNA: TGCGCCAGCAGCCAAAACGGGAGGTTTCTAACCTACGAGCAGTACTTC. It specifies CASSQNGRFLTYEQYF.

This clonotype has ten or more counts. The chain recombines TRBV4-1 with TRBJ1-2; possible D gene TRBD1, 6 bases. The length of the CDR3 is 16 residues. V was clipped by 0 bases and J by 7 bases, with 18 bases between them. CDR1 is MGHRA, CDR2 YSYEKL, per germline. CDR3 DNA: TGCGCCAGCAGCCAAGAAGGAATAGGGGGTTATAGTGGCTACACCTTC. Protein: CASSQEGIGGYSGYTF.